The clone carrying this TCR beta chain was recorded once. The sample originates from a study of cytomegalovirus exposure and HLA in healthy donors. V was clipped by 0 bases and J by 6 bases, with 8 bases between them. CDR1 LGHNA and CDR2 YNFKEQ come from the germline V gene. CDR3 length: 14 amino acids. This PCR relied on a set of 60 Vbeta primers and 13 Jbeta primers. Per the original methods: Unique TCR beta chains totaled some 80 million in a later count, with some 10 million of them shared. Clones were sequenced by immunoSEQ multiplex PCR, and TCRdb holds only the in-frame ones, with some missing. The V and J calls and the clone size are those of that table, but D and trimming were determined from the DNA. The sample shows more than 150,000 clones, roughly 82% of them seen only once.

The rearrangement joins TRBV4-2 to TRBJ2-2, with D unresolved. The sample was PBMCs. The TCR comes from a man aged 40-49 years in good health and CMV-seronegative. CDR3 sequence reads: CASSQDRQAGELFF. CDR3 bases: TGTGCCAGCAGCCAAGATCGGCAGGCCGGGGAGCTGTTTTTT.